This T cell receptor (beta chain) was sequenced for a study of PD-1 blockade in classical Hodgkin lymphoma. Study findings and constraints: Complete responders possessed baseline diversity comparable to newly diagnosed patients. It was reported that newly diagnosed patients had less baseline TCR diversity than healthy donors. CD4+ TCR diversity climbed significantly by C4D1, unlike CD8+ TCR diversity.

The CDR3 loop spans 12 amino acids. Germline CDR1 SQVTM, CDR2 ANQGSEA. This table comes from immunoSEQ multiplex PCR, and its TCRdb copy is limited to in-frame clones, with some not included. Among about 4,500 clones, 77% were seen once, and the ten largest hold about 25%. Concerning this clone itself: Its antigen is unidentified.

Each of the patients experienced relapse following autologous stem cell transplantation, and their brentuximab vedotin exposure differed. Researchers pulled CD8+ T cells out of thawed PBMCs using magnetic negative selection. The rearrangement links TRBV29-1 to TRBJ2-2; either TRBD1 or TRBD2 may supply D (5 bases each). The starting material was CD8+ T cells from blood, obtained at baseline. This TCR was recovered from a human donor with classical Hodgkin lymphoma. The DNA of the CDR3 is TGCAGTCTCAGGGAGATCACCGGGGAGCTGTTTTTT. Amino acid sequence: CSLREITGELFF.